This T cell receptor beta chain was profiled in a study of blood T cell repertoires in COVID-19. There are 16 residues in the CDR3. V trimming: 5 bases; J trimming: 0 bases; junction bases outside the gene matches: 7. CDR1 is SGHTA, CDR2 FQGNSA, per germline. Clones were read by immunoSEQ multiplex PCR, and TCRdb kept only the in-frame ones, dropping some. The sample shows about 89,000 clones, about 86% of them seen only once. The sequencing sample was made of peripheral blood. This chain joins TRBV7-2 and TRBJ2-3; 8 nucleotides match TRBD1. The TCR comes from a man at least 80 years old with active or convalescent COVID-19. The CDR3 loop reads CASSQGANPSTDTQYF. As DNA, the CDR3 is TGTGCCAGCAGCCAGGGGGCTAACCCTAGCACAGATACGCAGTATTTT.